The source of this TCR beta chain is a study of T cell repertoires in cytomegalovirus infection. Study overall: It was the public TCR beta signatures that indicated both CMV infection and matching HLA type.

V was pared by 5 bases and J by 2 bases, with 6 bases of the junction left unmatched. Germline CDR1 is SGHTA and CDR2 is FQGNSA. CDR3 length: 14 residues. About this clonotype itself: Its antigen is unidentified.

Each CDR3 protein gets one entry after TCRdb re-called the reads with MiXCR. Seen here are more than 150,000 distinct CDR3 sequences, roughly 30% observed once, and the top ten hold approximately 30%. Overall study findings and caveats: Carriers of CMV plus the relevant HLA were identified by cumulative public TCR beta family frequency. CMV-specific HLA-C-restricted TCR beta clonotypes dominated the ex vivo response.

This chain connects TRBV7-2 to TRBJ2-7, with TRBD2 identical over 7 bases. The clonotype originates from a human donor in good health (CMV status not recorded). Some clones in this sample may be carry-over from other donors' samples. Material: PBMCs. The CDR3 nucleotides read TGTGCCAGCAGCGGGCAGGGAGGGGCCTACGAGCAGTACTTC. Translating it yields CASSGQGGAYEQYF.